This TCR beta chain was sequenced during a study of long-term antiretroviral therapy in people with HIV. V gave up 0 bases and J gave up 2 bases, with 9 bases separating them. The germline CDR1 and CDR2 sequences are MNHEY and SVGAGI. The CDR3 is 15 residues long. Version v3.0 of the immunoSEQ assay was performed at survey level. This table comes from immunoSEQ multiplex PCR, and its TCRdb copy is limited to in-frame clones, with some not included. This table has 15,000 to 20,000 clones, around three quarters appearing once. This sequence was found in a woman aged 40 to 49 with HIV. The rearrangement links TRBV6-5 to TRBJ2-3; D may be TRBD1 (5 bases). The sequences come from unsorted PBMCs, collected 2.3 years after starting antiretroviral therapy. CDR3 in DNA: TGTGCCAGCAGTTACTCTGCAGGGCCCACAGATACGCAGTATTTT. Translation gives CASSYSAGPTDTQYF.